The following is a TCR beta chain sequence with its context. The CDR3 covers 14 residues. CDR1 and CDR2 (germline): SGDLS, YYNGEE. Trimming took off 6 bases at V and 6 bases at J, with 15 bases between the two ends. The data belong to a study of human T cells and chemical hapten exposure. Noted time point: pre-sensitization, week 0. The treatment: therapeutic diphenylcyclopropenone sensitization with weekly scalp DPC. Blood sampling preceded each patch test application. Individual cDNA molecules received unique molecular identifiers in the library. Methods used by the authors: Per-sample TCR counts ranged from about 20,000 to 690,600, median 95,638. MiXCR, applied by TCRdb to the RACE reads, yields one record per CDR3 protein. The V and J calls and clone size come from TCRdb's table, not from the authors' own analysis. The sample yields about 380,000 distinct CDR3 sequences, 4.5% to 6% seen once.

This receptor was obtained from a woman aged 50 to 60 with alopecia areata. Some clones in this sample may be carry-over from other donors' samples. Sequencing was performed on whole blood, taken in connection with sensitization to the hapten diphenylcyclopropenone (DPC). The genes are TRBV9 and TRBJ2-2; D unresolved. The CDR3 is CASTAEGSAGELFF. In DNA form, the CDR3 reads TGTGCCAGCACCGCGGAAGGGTCCGCCGGGGAGCTGTTTTTT.